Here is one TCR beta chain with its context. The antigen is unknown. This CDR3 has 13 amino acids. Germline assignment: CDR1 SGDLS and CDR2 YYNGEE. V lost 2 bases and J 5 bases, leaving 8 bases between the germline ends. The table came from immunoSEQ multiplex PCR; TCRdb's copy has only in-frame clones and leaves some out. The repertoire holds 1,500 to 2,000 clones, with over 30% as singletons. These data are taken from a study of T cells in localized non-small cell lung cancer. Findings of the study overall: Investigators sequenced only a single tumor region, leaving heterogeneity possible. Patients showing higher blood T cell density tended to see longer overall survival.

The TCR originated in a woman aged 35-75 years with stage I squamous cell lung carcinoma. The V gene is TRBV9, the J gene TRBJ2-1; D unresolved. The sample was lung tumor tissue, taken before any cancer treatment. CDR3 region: CASSVGFHNEQFF. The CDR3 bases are TGTGCCAGCAGCGTGGGGTTTCACAATGAGCAGTTCTTC.